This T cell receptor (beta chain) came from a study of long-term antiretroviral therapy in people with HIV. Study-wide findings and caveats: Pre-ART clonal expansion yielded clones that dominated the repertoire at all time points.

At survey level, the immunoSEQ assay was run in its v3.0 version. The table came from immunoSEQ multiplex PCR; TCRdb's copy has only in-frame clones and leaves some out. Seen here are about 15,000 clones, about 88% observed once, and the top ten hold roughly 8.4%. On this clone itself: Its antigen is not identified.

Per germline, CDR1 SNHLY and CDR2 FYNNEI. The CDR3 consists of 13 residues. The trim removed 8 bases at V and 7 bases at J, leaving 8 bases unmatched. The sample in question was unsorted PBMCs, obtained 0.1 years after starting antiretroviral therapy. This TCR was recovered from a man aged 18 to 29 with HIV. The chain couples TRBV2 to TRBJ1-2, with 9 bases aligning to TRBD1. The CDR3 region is CASLGGDRAGYTF. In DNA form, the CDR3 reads TGTGCCAGCTTAGGGGGGGACAGGGCTGGCTACACCTTC.